Listed below are T cell receptor beta chains from one sample, sequenced in a study of technical replicates of blood from a few donors. The repertoire was sequenced with immunoSEQ multiplex PCR; TCRdb's copy has only in-frame clones and lacks some. Here the sample spans approximately 100,000 clones, nearly 96% being singletons. The specimen sequenced was T cells isolated from PBMCs. All receptors derive from a human donor in good health. Each CDR3 is given with its conserved first and last residue. A D gene is named only where the DNA matches it firmly. Rows may omit the clone size; those that give it use once, few, many or a size class.

d_gene: TRBD2
j_gene: TRBJ2-2
abundance: NA
len: 15
v_gene: TRBV10-3
CDR3nt: TGTGCCATCAGTGCCGGGACTAGTAGCCCCGGGGAGCTGTTTTTT
CDR3aa: CAISAGTSSPGELFF

d_gene: NA
j_gene: TRBJ1-1
abundance: NA
len: 17
v_gene: TRBV4-1
CDR3nt: TGCGCCAGCAGCCTCACCCGGGGCGGGGGCGCGAACACTGAAGCTTTCTTT
CDR3aa: CASSLTRGGGANTEAFF

d_gene: NA
j_gene: TRBJ1-2
abundance: NA
len: 14
v_gene: TRBV7-3
CDR3nt: TGTGCCAGCAACCAGGGTACAGGGCCGTATGGCTACACCTTC
CDR3aa: CASNQGTGPYGYTF

d_gene: NA
j_gene: TRBJ2-5
abundance: NA
len: 13
v_gene: TRBV5-1
CDR3nt: TGCGCCAGCAGCGAAGGGGGTGGGGAGACCCAGTACTTC
CDR3aa: CASSEGGGETQYF

d_gene: NA
j_gene: TRBJ2-2
abundance: NA
len: 11
v_gene: TRBV10-2
CDR3nt: TGCGCCAGCAGTGCGACAGGGGAGCTGTTTTTT
CDR3aa: CASSATGELFF

d_gene: NA
j_gene: TRBJ2-2
abundance: NA
len: 11
v_gene: TRBV29-1
CDR3nt: TGCAGCGTTGTTGGGCGCGGGGAGCTGTTTTTT
CDR3aa: CSVVGRGELFF

d_gene: TRBD1
j_gene: TRBJ1-1
abundance: NA
len: 14
v_gene: TRBV19
CDR3nt: TGTGCCAGTAGTTGGGACAGGGGATCAACTGAAGCTTTCTTT
CDR3aa: CASSWDRGSTEAFF

d_gene: NA
j_gene: TRBJ1-1
abundance: NA
len: 15
v_gene: TRBV7-7
CDR3nt: TGTGCCAGCCACAATTGCGGGGAGATGAACACTGAAGCTTTCTTT
CDR3aa: CASHNCGEMNTEAFF

d_gene: NA
j_gene: TRBJ2-5
abundance: NA
len: 14
v_gene: TRBV7-9
CDR3nt: TGTGCCAGCAGCGGGGGGGCGGGGGACGAGACCCAGTACTTC
CDR3aa: CASSGGAGDETQYF

d_gene: TRBD2
j_gene: TRBJ2-1
abundance: NA
len: 16
v_gene: TRBV27
CDR3nt: TGTGCCAGCAGTCCAATAGCGGGGACGTCCTACAATGAGCAGTTCTTC
CDR3aa: CASSPIAGTSYNEQFF

d_gene: NA
j_gene: TRBJ1-5
abundance: NA
len: 14
v_gene: TRBV28
CDR3nt: TGTGCCAGCAGTTTTTCAGGGATTGGTCAGCCCCAGCATTTT
CDR3aa: CASSFSGIGQPQHF

d_gene: NA
j_gene: TRBJ1-5
abundance: NA
len: 16
v_gene: TRBV19
CDR3nt: TGTGCCAGTAGGGGGGCCGCGAGGGAATTCAATCAGCCCCAGCATTTT
CDR3aa: CASRGAAREFNQPQHF

d_gene: NA
j_gene: TRBJ1-1
abundance: NA
len: 13
v_gene: TRBV5-1
CDR3nt: TGCGCCAGCAGCCCCGCGGTCGACACTGAAGCTTTCTTT
CDR3aa: CASSPAVDTEAFF

d_gene: NA
j_gene: TRBJ2-2
abundance: few
len: 14
v_gene: TRBV4-2
CDR3nt: TGTGCCAGCAGCCAAATGACAAGTACCGGGGAGCTGTTTTTT
CDR3aa: CASSQMTSTGELFF

d_gene: NA
j_gene: TRBJ2-2
abundance: NA
len: 13
v_gene: TRBV9
CDR3nt: TGTGCCAGCAGCGTAGTTGCGCCCGGGGAGCTGTTTTTT
CDR3aa: CASSVVAPGELFF

d_gene: NA
j_gene: TRBJ2-7
abundance: NA
len: 16
v_gene: TRBV29-1
CDR3nt: TGCAGCGCCTCCGGATGGGGACACAAAAGCTCCTACGAGCAGTACTTC
CDR3aa: CSASGWGHKSSYEQYF

d_gene: TRBD1
j_gene: TRBJ1-1
abundance: NA
len: 17
v_gene: TRBV5-6
CDR3nt: TGTGCCAGCAGGGGTGAGACAGGGGGCGCCTCGGACACTGAAGCTTTCTTT
CDR3aa: CASRGETGGASDTEAFF

d_gene: NA
j_gene: TRBJ1-1
abundance: few
len: 15
v_gene: TRBV10-1
CDR3nt: TGCGCCAGCAGTTCTGGGACGGGGGAGAACACTGAAGCTTTCTTT
CDR3aa: CASSSGTGENTEAFF

d_gene: TRBD1
j_gene: TRBJ2-7
abundance: once
len: 14
v_gene: TRBV5-5
CDR3nt: TGTGCCAGCAGCGGGGGACAGGGGGGCTACGAGCAGTACTTC
CDR3aa: CASSGGQGGYEQYF

d_gene: NA
j_gene: TRBJ1-6
abundance: few
len: 14
v_gene: TRBV5-6
CDR3nt: TGTGCCAGCAGCTTGCAGGGAGGTGATTCACCCCTCCACTTT
CDR3aa: CASSLQGGDSPLHF

d_gene: NA
j_gene: TRBJ1-1
abundance: NA
len: 19
v_gene: TRBV11-2
CDR3nt: TGTGCCAGCAGCTTAGACAGAGGACAGTGGGCGGGGGGCGGCACTGAAGCTTTCTTT
CDR3aa: CASSLDRGQWAGGGTEAFF

d_gene: TRBD2
j_gene: TRBJ2-2
abundance: NA
len: 15
v_gene: TRBV7-2
CDR3nt: TGTGCCAGCAGTATCGGCGGGGGGTCCCCCGGGGAGCTGTTTTTT
CDR3aa: CASSIGGGSPGELFF

d_gene: NA
j_gene: TRBJ2-7
abundance: NA
len: 14
v_gene: TRBV6-5
CDR3nt: TGTGCCAGCAGCCTCAGACACCGCTCCTACGAGCAGTACTTC
CDR3aa: CASSLRHRSYEQYF

d_gene: NA
j_gene: TRBJ1-4
abundance: NA
len: 15
v_gene: TRBV7-3
CDR3nt: TGTGCCAGCAGCTTATATCACAGGGAAGGTGAAAAACTGTTTTTT
CDR3aa: CASSLYHREGEKLFF

d_gene: TRBD2
j_gene: TRBJ2-2
abundance: once
len: 16
v_gene: TRBV6-6
CDR3nt: TGTGCCAGCAGTTACTCCGCGGGGGCGAACACCGGGGAGCTGTTTTTT
CDR3aa: CASSYSAGANTGELFF

d_gene: TRBD1
j_gene: TRBJ2-7
abundance: once
len: 15
v_gene: TRBV15
CDR3nt: TGTGCCACCAGCAGAGCCGGGACAGGAAGCTACGAGCAGTACTTC
CDR3aa: CATSRAGTGSYEQYF

d_gene: NA
j_gene: TRBJ2-5
abundance: NA
len: 14
v_gene: TRBV14
CDR3nt: TGTGCCAGCAGCCAATCCCTCTTCCAAGAGACCCAGTACTTC
CDR3aa: CASSQSLFQETQYF

d_gene: NA
j_gene: TRBJ1-4
abundance: NA
len: 14
v_gene: TRBV27
CDR3nt: TGTGCCAGCAGACCTGTAGGGGTTAGTGAAAAACTGTTTTTT
CDR3aa: CASRPVGVSEKLFF

d_gene: TRBD2
j_gene: TRBJ2-1
abundance: NA
len: 16
v_gene: TRBV5-1
CDR3nt: TGCGCCAGCAGCTTTGCACTAGCGGGGACCGACAATGAGCAGTTCTTC
CDR3aa: CASSFALAGTDNEQFF